What follows are 5 T cell receptor beta chains derived from one specimen sequenced in a study of radiotherapy plus CTLA-4 blockade in lung cancer. Repertoires were generated with immunoSEQ multiplex PCR, while TCRdb's copy carries only in-frame clones and drops some. The sample shows around 82,000 clones, roughly 86% of them seen only once. Sequences were derived from peripheral blood, sampled from a patient treated with radiotherapy plus ipilimumab. These receptors were collected from a human donor with non-small cell lung cancer that progressed on radiotherapy plus ipilimumab.

This sequence joins TRBV15 and TRBJ2-5; no clear D. The ends were cut back, 0 bases at V and 5 bases at J, with 16 bases in the middle. The CDR3 covers 16 residues. The germline CDR1 and CDR2 sequences are LNHNV and YYDKDF (reference sequence). CDR3 in DNA: TGTGCCACCAGCAGAGATCGGAGTGCCGTTGGGGAGACCCAGTACTTC. This translates into CATSRDRSAVGETQYF.

The gene calls are TRBV6-5 and TRBJ2-7, with 8 bases aligning to TRBD1. This CDR3 comprises 15 residues. CDR1 is MNHEY, CDR2 SVGAGI, per germline. The trim removed 2 bases at V and 4 bases at J, leaving 7 bases unmatched. The CDR3 sequence: CASSYQYRGSYEQYF. For the CDR3, the DNA is TGTGCCAGCAGTTACCAATACAGGGGGTCATACGAGCAGTACTTC.

The chain employs TRBV28 and TRBJ2-5; maybe TRBD1 (6 bases). The CDR3 covers 14 residues. V was pared by 3 bases and J by 7 bases, with 15 bases between. Germline V gene lookup returns CDR1 MDHEN and CDR2 SYDVKM. The CDR3 reads CASSFPGAARTQYF. The DNA of the CDR3 is TGTGCCAGCAGTTTCCCAGGGGCGGCTAGGACCCAGTACTTC.

The chain has TRBV5-4 and TRBJ2-3; TRBD2 aligns across 7 bases. CDR1 is SGHNT, CDR2 YYREEE, per germline (reference sequence). There are 14 residues in the CDR3. The J segment lost 2 bases and the V segment lost 4 bases, leaving 4 bases of the junction unmatched. DNA of the CDR3: TGTGCCAGCAGCAGCGGGGACCCCACAGATACGCAGTATTTT. Translation gives CASSSGDPTDTQYF.

With respect to this clone: Within the sample, other DNA sequences also encode this same CDR3. The chain uses TRBV7-2 and TRBJ2-7; D is unclear. Germline CDR1 is SGHTA and CDR2 is FQGNSA. The V end lost 5 bases, the J end lost 2 bases, and 4 bases lay between the germline ends. The CDR3 has 11 residues. This CDR3 is CASSPAYEQYF. CDR3 DNA: TGTGCCAGCAGCCCCGCCTACGAGCAGTACTTC. Drawing the rest from reference TRBV7-2 and TRBJ2-7, the complete variable domain is GAGVSQSPSNKVTEKGKDVELRCDPISGHTALYWYRQSLGQGLEFLIYFQGNSAPDKSGLPSDRFSAERTGGSVSTLTIQRTQQEDSAVYLCASSPAYEQYFGPGTRLTVT.